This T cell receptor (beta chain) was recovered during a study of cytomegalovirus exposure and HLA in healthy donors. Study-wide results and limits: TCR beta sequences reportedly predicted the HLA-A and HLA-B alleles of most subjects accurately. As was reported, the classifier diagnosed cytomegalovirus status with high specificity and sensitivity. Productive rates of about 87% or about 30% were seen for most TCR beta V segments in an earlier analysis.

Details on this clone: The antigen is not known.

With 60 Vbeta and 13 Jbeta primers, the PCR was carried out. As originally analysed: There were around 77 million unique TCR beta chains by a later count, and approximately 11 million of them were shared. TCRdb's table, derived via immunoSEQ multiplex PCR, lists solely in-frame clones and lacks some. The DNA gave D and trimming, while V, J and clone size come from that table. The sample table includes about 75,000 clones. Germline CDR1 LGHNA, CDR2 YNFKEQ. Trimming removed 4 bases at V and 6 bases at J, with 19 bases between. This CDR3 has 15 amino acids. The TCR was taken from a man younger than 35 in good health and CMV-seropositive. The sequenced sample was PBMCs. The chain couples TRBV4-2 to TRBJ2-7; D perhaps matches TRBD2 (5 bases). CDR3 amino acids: CASSRTLAGRFEQYF. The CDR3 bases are TGTGCCAGCAGCCGTACCTTGGCGGGTAGATTCGAGCAGTACTTC.